A selection of T cell receptor beta chains follows, all from one sample in a study of identical twins. A single record per CDR3 protein comes from TCRdb applying MiXCR to the 5' RACE reads. This table holds more than 1.5 million distinct CDR3 sequences, more than 30% found once. Input material: cord blood. All receptors come from a newborn girl in good health. The CDR3 runs from the conserved cysteine through the conserved F or W. The D gene is left open where the match is weak. For some rows the clone size is stated as once, few or many, or as a class when expanded; others skip it.

v_call,j_call,d_call,clone_size,cdr3_nt,cdr3_aa
TRBV15,TRBJ2-7,NA,once,TGTGCCACCAGCAGAGATGGCGGGACAGCCAGCTCCTACGAGCAGTACTTC,CATSRDGGTASSYEQYF
TRBV20-1,TRBJ2-7,TRBD2,few,TGCAGTGCTACCCTAGGGACGGGGAGGGGTGAGCAGTACTTC,CSATLGTGRGEQYF
TRBV15,TRBJ2-2,NA,once,TGTGCCACCAGCCTCCACGGGCCAAGGGCCGGGGAGCTGTTTTTT,CATSLHGPRAGELFF
TRBV9,TRBJ1-2,NA,NA,TGTGCCAGCAGCGTAGGGGACGACTATGGCTACACCTTC,CASSVGDDYGYTF
TRBV12-5,TRBJ2-7,NA,NA,TGTGCTAGTGACGGCAGGGACTACGAGCAGTACTTC,CASDGRDYEQYF
TRBV12-3/TRBV12-4,TRBJ2-1,TRBD1,NA,TGTGCCAGCAAGAAACAGGGGGCTTCCTACAATGAGCAGTTCTTC,CASKKQGASYNEQFF
TRBV6-1,TRBJ1-2,NA,NA,TGTGCCAGCAGTGAAGTGGGACAAAACTATGGCTACACCTTC,CASSEVGQNYGYTF
TRBV6-5,TRBJ2-3,NA,NA,TGTGCCATAGCTAAAGGACACACAGATACGCAGTATTTT,CAIAKGHTDTQYF
TRBV27,TRBJ1-2,NA,few,TGTGCCAGCATGTCTTGGCTAAGGACCGACTATGGCTACACCTTC,CASMSWLRTDYGYTF
TRBV12-3/TRBV12-4,TRBJ1-2,NA,many,TGTGCCAGCAGTTTAGAGGATGGGTATGGCTACACCTTC,CASSLEDGYGYTF
TRBV2,TRBJ2-1,TRBD2,few,TGTGCCAGCAGATTCCCGGGACAGGGGATTCCGACTAGCGGGGGGCTCAGCTCCTACAATGAGCAGTTCTTC,CASRFPGQGIPTSGGLSSYNEQFF
TRBV12-5,TRBJ2-1,NA,NA,TGTGCTAGTGGTTTGTTAATGGATGAGCAGTTCTTC,CASGLLMDEQFF
TRBV6-1,TRBJ1-2,TRBD1,NA,TGTGCCAGCAGGCTCGACAGGGTGGAAGGTAGCTACACCTTC,CASRLDRVEGSYTF
TRBV20-1,TRBJ1-2,NA,few,TGCAGTGCTGCCCGACAGGATGGCTACACCTTC,CSAARQDGYTF
TRBV11-2,TRBJ1-2,NA,NA,TGTGCCAGCAGCTTAGATCGGGGGTATTCCTATGGCTACACCTTC,CASSLDRGYSYGYTF
TRBV10-2,TRBJ2-3,TRBD2,NA,TGCGCCAGCACGATGGAACGGGGGGGCCCCACAGATACGCAGTATTTT,CASTMERGGPTDTQYF
TRBV5-1,TRBJ1-6,NA,NA,TGCGCCAGCAGCCCGGGGGAGAGCTCCTATAATTCACCCCTCCACTTT,CASSPGESSYNSPLHF
TRBV27,TRBJ2-1,NA,NA,TGTGCCAGCAGCCCTAGCCGATGGGGCCACAATGAGCAGTTCTTC,CASSPSRWGHNEQFF
TRBV2,TRBJ2-3,TRBD2,few,TGTGCCAGCAGGGAGCGGGGGCCATACCCCACAGATACGCAGTATTTT,CASRERGPYPTDTQYF
TRBV7-2,TRBJ1-1,NA,NA,TGTGCCAGCAGCTTAGTACCGGCAGGTATGAACACTGAAGCTTTCTTT,CASSLVPAGMNTEAFF
TRBV5-5,TRBJ2-2,NA,NA,TGTGCCAGCAGCGAAACCCGGACCGGGGAGCTGTTTTTT,CASSETRTGELFF
TRBV18,TRBJ2-5,TRBD1,NA,TGTGCCAGCTCATACCCGACAGGGGCGAAAGAGACCCAGTACTTC,CASSYPTGAKETQYF
TRBV20-1,TRBJ2-7,TRBD2,NA,TGCAGTGCTAGAGATGGGACTAGCGGGGGCCACAATGAGCAGTACTTC,CSARDGTSGGHNEQYF
TRBV28,TRBJ2-7,NA,few,TGTGCCAGCAGTTTGTGGGGTAGGGACGAGCAGTACTTC,CASSLWGRDEQYF
TRBV20-1,TRBJ2-7,TRBD2,NA,TGCAGTGCTACCGGGACTAACGAGCAGTACTTC,CSATGTNEQYF
TRBV4-2,TRBJ1-1,TRBD1,NA,TGTGCCAGCAGCCAAGAACCCAACCCCATCGGACAGGGGGCTTTCTTT,CASSQEPNPIGQGAFF
TRBV20-1,TRBJ1-2,TRBD1,NA,TGCAGTGCTGGCGGGACAGGGCGAGGCAACTATGGCTACACCTTC,CSAGGTGRGNYGYTF
TRBV6-5,TRBJ1-5,NA,NA,TGTGCCAGCAGTCCCCTGGGGGGCCTTAGCAATCAGCCCCAGCATTTT,CASSPLGGLSNQPQHF
TRBV20-1,TRBJ2-7,NA,few,TGCAGTGCTAGAGGCCCCCTCCAGGGGCGGAACTCCTACGAGCAGTACTTC,CSARGPLQGRNSYEQYF
TRBV2,TRBJ2-3,TRBD2,NA,TGTGCCAGCAGTGAGCAGCGGGAGGGTACAGATACGCAGTATTTT,CASSEQREGTDTQYF
TRBV12-3/TRBV12-4,TRBJ1-2,NA,few,TGTGCCAGCAGTTTACGCCGACAGACTAACTATGGCTACACCTTC,CASSLRRQTNYGYTF
TRBV6-6,TRBJ2-3,TRBD2,few,TGTGCCAGCAGGTCCGGGACTAGCGAGGATACGCAGTATTTT,CASRSGTSEDTQYF
TRBV20-1,TRBJ2-5,NA,NA,TGCAGTGCTAATAACGGGGGCCTCCAAGAGACCCAGTACTTC,CSANNGGLQETQYF
TRBV12-3/TRBV12-4,TRBJ2-3,NA,NA,TGTGCCAGCAGTTTACCGACCGCAGATACGGAGTATTTT,CASSLPTADTEYF
TRBV6-5,TRBJ2-5,TRBD2,NA,TGTGCCAGCAGTTTACGAATGGGTCGGCAGCGGGGAGAGACCCAGTACTTC,CASSLRMGRQRGETQYF
TRBV20-1,TRBJ2-1,TRBD1,NA,TGCAGTGCTAGAGCCAGAAACACCGGGACAGGCTACAATGAGCAGTTCTTC,CSARARNTGTGYNEQFF
TRBV12-3/TRBV12-4,TRBJ1-1,NA,NA,TGTGCCAGCAGTTCAACCCCGGGACAAATGAACACTGAAGCTTTCTTT,CASSSTPGQMNTEAFF
TRBV6-5,TRBJ1-2,NA,NA,TGTGCCAGCAGTCAAGGGCCGGGCGTGAATGGCTACACCTTC,CASSQGPGVNGYTF
TRBV2,TRBJ2-5,NA,many,TGTGCCAGCAGTGAAGCGGGGGAAGAGACCCAGTACTTC,CASSEAGEETQYF
TRBV20-1,TRBJ1-5,NA,NA,TGCAGTGCTAGATCCGGGGCAGATCAGCCCCAGCATTTT,CSARSGADQPQHF
TRBV7-8,TRBJ2-3,NA,few,TGTGCCAGCAGCTTAGGGGGGGGGCCCCTAGTAGATACGCAGTATTTT,CASSLGGGPLVDTQYF
TRBV5-1,TRBJ2-3,NA,NA,TGCGCCAGCAGCTCCGGGGGCAGCGGGGCCACAGATACGCAGTATTTT,CASSSGGSGATDTQYF
TRBV7-8,TRBJ2-1,NA,few,TGTGCCAGCAGCTTAGCCGGGACACAACTCAATGAGCAGTTCTTC,CASSLAGTQLNEQFF
TRBV5-1,TRBJ1-2,NA,many,TGCGCCAGCAGCTTGGACAACTCCTATGGCTACACCTTC,CASSLDNSYGYTF
TRBV6-5,TRBJ2-7,TRBD1,NA,TGTGCCAGCAGTCCTGGACAGGAAACCTACGAGCAGTACTTC,CASSPGQETYEQYF
TRBV9,TRBJ2-5,NA,once,TGTGCCAGCAGCGCCCGGGGGGCAGGAGCCGAGACCCAGTACTTC,CASSARGAGAETQYF
TRBV28,TRBJ2-3,TRBD2,few,TGTGCCAGCAGTATAGCGGGATATAGCACAGATACGCAGTATTTT,CASSIAGYSTDTQYF